The sequence of this T cell receptor (beta chain) was determined in a study of blood T cell repertoires in COVID-19. Study details: Sources were T cells, B-cell-depleted T cells, or PBMCs; the material itself was cDNA or gDNA.

V was clipped by 0 bases and J by 4 bases; unmatched bases: 2. Germline CDR1 SGDLS, CDR2 YYNGEE. The CDR3 loop spans 15 amino acids. Original processing methods: Estimation of nucleated cell counts was performed using reference gene primer amplification. Measured with immunoSEQ multiplex PCR; TCRdb has only the in-frame clones, and not every one. V and J calls and clone size come straight from that table; D and trimming were deduced from the DNA. Here the sample spans around 160,000 clones, approximately 90% being singletons. Adults between roughly 18 and 95 years of age took part from under 30 US areas. Grouping used clinical history reported by participants in a survey and questionnaire.

The TCR sequence derives from a woman in her twenties or thirties with acute COVID-19. The rearrangement uses TRBV9 and TRBJ2-1, with 9 bases that match TRBD2. Sequenced: PBMCs or T cells enriched from blood (not recorded which). The CDR3 protein is CASSVGLAGYNEQFF. The CDR3 bases are TGTGCCAGCAGCGTAGGCCTAGCGGGATACAATGAGCAGTTCTTC.